This entry concerns a single T cell receptor beta chain. Its antigen is not identified. This sample was taken from a study of cytomegalovirus exposure and HLA in healthy donors. The wider study: Sequencing of some 200 million T cells in an earlier analysis found around 110 million unique TCR beta sequences. General study results and limits: The authors listed over 150 TCR beta chains as cytomegalovirus-associated.

PCR amplification relied on 60 Vbeta primers (plus 13 Jbeta primers). The method was immunoSEQ multiplex PCR; TCRdb's version includes in-frame clones alone and lacks a portion of them. Of under 130,000 clones in the sample, approximately 70% were seen once. V lost 3 bases, J lost 1 base, and 9 bases lay in between. Germline loops: CDR1 LGHNA, CDR2 YSLEER. This CDR3 has 14 amino acids. Sequenced input: PBMCs. The chain combines TRBV4-3 with TRBJ1-1; D unclear. This receptor was identified in a man aged 40-49 years in good health and CMV-seropositive. CDR3 coding DNA: TGCGCCAGCAGCCATCTTGGCTCGAACACTGAAGCTTTCTTT. This sequence encodes CASSHLGSNTEAFF.